The 24 T cell receptor beta chains below were found in one sample sequenced in a study of cytomegalovirus exposure and HLA in healthy donors. Vbeta (60) and Jbeta (13) primers were used in the PCR. Here immunoSEQ multiplex PCR was the method, and the copy in TCRdb shows in-frame clones only, minus some. This table has about 150,000 clones, roughly 79% appearing once. The sequenced material came from PBMCs. The origin of the receptors is a woman aged 35 to 49 in good health and CMV-seronegative.

This clone was seen once. J is TRBJ2-7 and V is TRBV2, with D tentatively TRBD1 (6 bases). V shed 7 bases and J shed 4 bases, with 20 bases lying between them. In germline, CDR1 is SNHLY, CDR2 FYNNEI. This CDR3 has 15 residues. CDR3 region: CASKPRGFDSYEQYF. CDR3 bases: TGTGCCAGCAAACCTAGGGGGTTCGACTCTTACGAGCAGTACTTC. The full variable domain, completed using reference TRBV2 and TRBJ2-7, is EPEVTQTPSHQVTQMGQEVILRCVPISNHLYFYWYRQILGQKVEFLVSFYNNEISEKSEIFDDQFSVERPDGSNFTLKIRSTKLEDSAMYFCASKPRGFDSYEQYFGPGTRLTVT.

J is TRBJ1-4 and V is TRBV6-5, with 9 bases aligning to TRBD1. The V gene's germline CDR1 is MNHEY and CDR2 SVGAGI. The CDR3 consists of 15 residues. With V trimmed by 6 bases and J by 8 bases, 10 bases remained unmatched. The CDR3 DNA reads as TGTGCCAGCAGGACTCAGGGACAGGGTGAAGAAAAACTGTTTTTT. This codes for CASRTQGQGEEKLFF.

This clone was detected once. The rearrangement links TRBV10-3 to TRBJ2-2; D ambiguous. The V and J ends lost 4 bases and 1 base respectively, with 7 bases between them. Germline values: CDR1 ENHRY, CDR2 SYGVKD. The CDR3 covers 14 residues. In nucleotides, the CDR3 is TGTGCCATCAGTGGGCAGGAGAACACCGGGGAGCTGTTTTTT. Its translation: CAISGQENTGELFF.

The V gene is TRBV4-1, the J gene TRBJ1-4, with 7 bases identical to TRBD1. Trimming cost V 0 bases and J 10 bases; bases outside gene matches: 11. The CDR3 loop spans 16 amino acids. Germline V lookup: CDR1 MGHRA, CDR2 YSYEKL. The CDR3 DNA sequence: TGCGCCAGCAGCCAAGAGATGGGACAGATAGTAGGAAAACTGTTTTTT. Its translation is CASSQEMGQIVGKLFF.

The chain carries TRBV4-1 and TRBJ2-5; 12 nucleotides align to TRBD1. This CDR3 is 14 amino acids long. Germline V gene sequence: CDR1 MGHRA, CDR2 YSYEKL. V shed 8 bases and J 5 bases; nucleotides not matched to a gene: 6. The CDR3 here is CASSGTGGAETQYF. As DNA, the CDR3 is TGCGCCAGCTCCGGGACAGGGGGCGCGGAGACCCAGTACTTC.

The V call is TRBV7-9, the J call TRBJ1-4, with a possible D match to TRBD1 (5 bases). The CDR3 sequence is 14 residues long. CDR1 SEHNR and CDR2 FQNEAQ come from the germline V gene (reference sequence). The V gene lost 5 bases and the J gene lost 2 bases, with 9 bases spanning the gap. CDR3 in amino acids: CASSLDSTNEKLFF. CDR3 sequence (DNA): TGTGCCAGCAGCCTCGACAGTACTAATGAAAAACTGTTTTTT. The entire variable domain, with the rest obtained from reference TRBV7-9 and TRBJ1-4, is as follows: DTGVSQNPRHKITKRGQNVTFRCDPISEHNRLYWYRQTLGQGPEFLTYFQNEAQLEKSRLLSDRFSAERPKGSFSTLEIQRTEQGDSAMYLCASSLDSTNEKLFFGSGTQLSVL.

This chain uses TRBV7-9 with TRBJ2-3, with TRBD2 identical over 13 bases. The length of the CDR3 is 17 residues. Per germline, CDR1 SEHNR and CDR2 FQNEAQ (reference sequence). Losses at the gene ends were 1 base for V and 0 bases for J; bases not matched to a gene: 1. The CDR3 loop reads CASSLVGLAGSTDTQYF. CDR3 nucleotides: TGTGCCAGCAGCTTAGTGGGACTAGCGGGGAGCACAGATACGCAGTATTTT.

This clone was picked up one time. The rearrangement uses TRBV5-1 and TRBJ2-6; D possibly corresponds to TRBD1 (6 bases). This CDR3 contains 14 residues. Germline loops: CDR1 SGHRS, CDR2 YFSETQ. V lost 8 bases, J lost 12 bases, and 21 bases lay in between. Written as DNA, the CDR3 is TGCGCCAGTCGTGGGGGCGGAACGGAGCTCGTCCTGACTTTC. Amino acid sequence: CASRGGGTELVLTF.

V is TRBV5-1 and J is TRBJ2-7; the match to TRBD1 covers 9 bases. Trimming at V came to 4 bases and at J to 3 bases, leaving 11 bases not matched to a gene. The CDR3 consists of 16 residues. The germline V gene encodes CDR1 SGHRS and CDR2 YFSETQ. CDR3 DNA sequence: TGCGCCAGCAGCGTAATGGCCGGGACAGGGAACTACGAGCAGTACTTC. Encoded protein: CASSVMAGTGNYEQYF.

The chain carries TRBV7-9 and TRBJ1-3; D perhaps matches TRBD1 (6 bases). The CDR3 length is 19 residues. The germline V and J ends were trimmed by 1 base and 2 bases, with 21 bases remaining between them. CDR1 and CDR2 (germline): SEHNR, FQNEAQ (reference sequence). The CDR3 spells CASSLETGTSLFAGNTIYF. CDR3 nucleotides: TGTGCCAGCAGCTTAGAAACCGGGACATCTCTATTCGCTGGAAACACCATATATTTT.

This chain uses TRBV30 with TRBJ2-5, with no clear D. Germline V gene lookup returns CDR1 GTSNPN and CDR2 SVGIG (reference sequence). CDR3 size: 13 residues. V gave up 0 bases and J gave up 0 bases, with 5 bases separating them. The chain's CDR3 is CAWSVRNQETQYF. CDR3 sequence (DNA): TGTGCCTGGAGTGTGCGGAACCAAGAGACCCAGTACTTC.

The CDR3 nucleotides read TGTGCCAGTAGAGAGACAGGGGTCGGCTGGTCCTACGAGCAGTACTTC. Amino acid sequence: CASRETGVGWSYEQYF. This chain connects TRBV19 to TRBJ2-7, with 8 bases matching TRBD1. The CDR3 has 16 residues. Germline CDR1 reads LNHDA; CDR2 reads SQIVND (reference sequence). The V segment lost 6 bases and the J segment 1 base; nucleotides outside the gene matches: 11.

Only one count was recorded for this clone. The chain employs TRBV2 and TRBJ1-5; D is unresolved. Germline values: CDR1 SNHLY, CDR2 FYNNEI. The CDR3 has 12 residues. The V end was cut by 3 bases, the J end by 7 bases, with 7 bases between. The DNA for the CDR3 is TGTGCCAGCAGTGACCAGATCCAGCCCCAGCATTTT. Encoded protein: CASSDQIQPQHF.

This rearrangement joins TRBV19 to TRBJ1-1, with 7 positions matching TRBD1. The CDR3 length is 14 residues. Germline values: CDR1 LNHDA, CDR2 SQIVND (reference sequence). V lost 5 bases to trimming and J lost 1 base; unmatched junction nucleotides: 4. CDR3 DNA sequence: TGTGCCAGTAGTTTGGACAGGCGGAACACTGAAGCTTTCTTT. Translating gives CASSLDRRNTEAFF.

The chain recombines TRBV4-1 with TRBJ2-1; TRBD2 matches at 11 bases. Unmatched junction bases numbered 16, after V lost 2 bases and J lost 7 bases. The CDR3 runs 19 residues. CDR1 is MGHRA, CDR2 YSYEKL, per germline. In DNA, the CDR3 is TGCGCCAGCAGCCAAAACCAAATCCTACTAGCGGGGGTGTGGAATGAGCAGTTCTTC. It encodes CASSQNQILLAGVWNEQFF.

The chain uses TRBV9 and TRBJ1-2, with D possibly matching TRBD1 (6 bases). The CDR3 has 13 amino acids. Germline V gene lookup returns CDR1 SGDLS and CDR2 YYNGEE. Trimming shortened V by 8 bases and J by 4 bases, and 15 bases separated the two germline ends. CDR3 DNA: TGTGCCAGAGGGGGGGGGCAGCTCTATGGCTACACCTTC. The encoded protein is CARGGGQLYGYTF.

This chain joins TRBV4-3 and TRBJ1-6; 7 bases line up with TRBD1. V trimming: 2 bases; J trimming: 7 bases; junction bases outside the gene matches: 5. The CDR3 loop spans 15 amino acids. Germline lookup yields CDR1 LGHNA and CDR2 YSLEER. CDR3 bases: TGCGCCAGCAGCCAAATGAGACAGGGCAATTCACCCCTCCACTTT. Amino acids: CASSQMRQGNSPLHF.

The chain recombines TRBV11-2 with TRBJ1-2, with unresolved D. The V gene's germline CDR1 is SGHAT and CDR2 FQNNGV. CDR3 length equals 13 residues. V was pared by 1 base and J by 4 bases, with 7 bases between. DNA for the CDR3: TGTGCCAGCAGCTTAGGGACTCTCTATGGCTACACCTTC. Translating gives CASSLGTLYGYTF.

This chain uses TRBV5-4 with TRBJ2-1, with D maybe TRBD2 (5 bases). The length of the CDR3 is 15 residues. With 3 bases removed from V and 8 bases from J, the gap between germline ends came to 18 bases. Germline lookup yields CDR1 SGHNT and CDR2 YYREEE (reference sequence). CDR3 nucleotide sequence: TGTGCCAGCAGCTCCCCGGACTCCGGTTCGGATGAGCAGTTCTTC. It codes for CASSSPDSGSDEQFF.

The rearrangement links TRBV27 to TRBJ2-6, with 7 bases aligning to TRBD1. This CDR3 region has 21 residues. The J segment lost 0 bases and the V segment lost 4 bases, leaving 18 bases of the junction unmatched. Per the germline V gene, CDR1 is MNHEY and CDR2 is SMNVEV (reference sequence). The CDR3 region has the DNA TGTGCCAGCAGTTCTACCACGCCGGGACAGATATACCGCTCTGGGGCCAACGTCCTGACTTTC. This sequence encodes CASSSTTPGQIYRSGANVLTF. Together with reference TRBV27 and TRBJ2-6, the CDR3 gives the full variable domain: EAQVTQNPRYLITVTGKKLTVTCSQNMNHEYMSWYRQDPGLGLRQIYYSMNVEVTDKGDVPEGYKVSRKEKRNFPLILESPSPNQTSLYFCASSSTTPGQIYRSGANVLTFGAGSRLTVL.

This clone was recorded a few times. Compared with germline, one end of the junction differs, possibly owing to a read error. This chain connects TRBV4-1 to TRBJ1-2; D not certain. Germline assignment: CDR1 MGHRA and CDR2 YSYEKL. This CDR3 is built from 16 residues. CDR3 sequence: CASSQVPGLSDYGYTF. CDR3 nucleotide sequence: TGCGCCAGCAGCCAAGTCCCCGGGTTGAGTGACTACGGCTACACCTTC.

In its sample, this clone was seen once. The chain carries TRBV5-1 and TRBJ1-4; 7 nucleotides match TRBD1. V lost 4 bases and J lost 6; bases outside the gene matches: 15. The length of the CDR3 is 17 residues. CDR1 and CDR2 from the germline V gene are SGHRS and YFSETQ. The CDR3 nucleotides read TGCGCCAGCAGCCCGGGACAGAACTTTGGTTGGTATGAAAAACTGTTTTTT. Translated, it gives CASSPGQNFGWYEKLFF. The full variable domain, with the rest looked up from reference TRBV5-1 and TRBJ1-4, is KAGVTQTPRYLIKTRGQQVTLSCSPISGHRSVSWYQQTPGQGLQFLFEYFSETQRNKGNFPGRFSGRQFSNSRSEMNVSTLELGDSALYLCASSPGQNFGWYEKLFFGSGTQLSVL.

The chain has TRBV5-1 and TRBJ2-2; D unresolved. V lost 0 bases and J 3 bases, leaving 6 bases between the germline ends. Per the germline V gene, CDR1 is SGHRS and CDR2 is YFSETQ. The CDR3 runs 14 residues. CDR3 residues: CASSLAQYTGELFF. CDR3 bases: TGCGCCAGCAGCTTGGCCCAGTACACCGGGGAGCTGTTTTTT.

The rearrangement uses TRBV6-6 and TRBJ1-1, with 8 bases fitting TRBD1. This CDR3 is 14 amino acids long. CDR1 is MNHNY, CDR2 SVGAGI, per germline (reference sequence). The J segment lost 10 bases and the V segment lost 8 bases, leaving 15 bases of the junction unmatched. CDR3 loop: CASRGVTGVSVAFF. CDR3 in DNA: TGTGCCAGCCGAGGCGTGACAGGGGTATCCGTAGCTTTCTTT.